Listed here are 21 T cell receptor beta chains from one sample, sequenced in a study of OX40 agonist ivuxolimab in advanced cancers. Repertoires were generated with immunoSEQ multiplex PCR, while TCRdb's copy carries only in-frame clones and drops some. The table includes tens of thousands of clones, approximately 80% detected once. The sequencing here drew on CD4+ or CD8+ T cells sorted from blood, taken in a trial of the OX40 agonist ivuxolimab. The receptors were sampled from an adult with an advanced solid tumor such as melanoma, head and neck, liver or kidney cancer.

J is TRBJ2-2 and V is TRBV5-1; D might be TRBD1 or TRBD2, each matching 5 bases. Germline V gene lookup returns CDR1 SGHRS and CDR2 YFSETQ. V lost 6 bases to trimming and J lost 7 bases, with 19 bases between them. The CDR3 runs to 15 residues. The CDR3 spells CASNYRGPEGGELFF. The CDR3 DNA is TGCGCCAGCAACTACCGGGGCCCAGAGGGCGGGGAGCTGTTTTTT.

The rearrangement links TRBV18 to TRBJ2-1; the match to TRBD1 covers 9 bases. The CDR3 totals 15 residues. V dropped 9 bases and J dropped 8; count of bases not matched to a gene: 14. CDR1 is KGHSH, CDR2 LQKENI, per germline. In DNA form, the CDR3 reads TGTGCCAGTCAAGAGAGGGGACAGGGTATGGATGAGCAGTTCTTC. Protein: CASQERGQGMDEQFF.

For this clone: A junction boundary mismatches the germline segment, possibly from a read error. The chain employs TRBV7-7 and TRBJ2-3; D may be TRBD1 (7 bases). CDR3 length: 15 residues. CDR1 is SSHAT, CDR2 FNYEAQ, per germline (reference sequence). CDR3 DNA: TGTGCTAGCAGCTTAGGAGGGCAGGGGGCAGATACGCAGTATTTT. Encoded protein: CASSLGGQGADTQYF.

The chain is built from TRBV5-4 and TRBJ1-4; no clear D gene. The V and J ends lost 4 bases and 0 bases respectively, with 13 bases between them. The CDR3 is 16 residues long. Germline V gene lookup returns CDR1 SGHNT and CDR2 YYREEE (reference sequence). Here the CDR3 DNA reads TGTGCCAGCAGCCAAGAACTGTCCTCAACTAATGAAAAACTGTTTTTT. Translated, it gives CASSQELSSTNEKLFF.

The J gene is TRBJ1-6, the V gene TRBV30; D is unclear. V gave up 0 bases and J gave up 10 bases, with 10 bases separating them. Germline assignment: CDR1 GTSNPN and CDR2 SVGIG (reference sequence). The CDR3 contains 13 residues. CDR3 sequence: CAWSVGLKSPLHF. DNA for the CDR3: TGTGCCTGGAGTGTAGGGTTAAAATCACCCCTCCACTTT.

V usage is TRBV7-3 and J usage is TRBJ2-1; D is undetermined. CDR1 and CDR2 (germline): SGHTA, FQGTGA. V was clipped by 5 bases and J by 2 bases, with 13 bases between them. The CDR3 loop spans 15 amino acids. CDR3 residues: CASSRSVSTYNEQFF. The CDR3 DNA reads as TGTGCCAGCAGCCGTTCTGTCTCAACCTACAATGAGCAGTTCTTC.

The sample holds a few counts of this clone. This chain links TRBV5-5 with TRBJ2-2, with TRBD2 matching over 7 bases. Trimming cost V 1 base and J 3 bases; bases outside gene matches: 12. This CDR3 has 18 residues. The V gene's germline CDR1 is SGHKS and CDR2 YYEKEE (reference sequence). The CDR3 reads CASSLRQGLGGHTGELFF. The CDR3, as DNA: TGTGCCAGCAGCTTGCGCCAGGGACTGGGAGGGCACACCGGGGAGCTGTTTTTT.

The chain combines TRBV7-2 with TRBJ2-6; D uncertain. Germline CDR1 is SGHTA and CDR2 is FQGNSA. The V gene lost 8 bases and the J gene lost 4 bases, with 12 bases spanning the gap. The CDR3 is 14 amino acids. CDR3 protein: CASGTPYGANVLTF. DNA for the CDR3: TGTGCCAGCGGAACTCCATACGGGGCCAACGTCCTGACTTTC.

This chain connects TRBV6-6 to TRBJ1-2; unclear D gene. V lost 6 bases, J lost 2 bases, and 4 bases lay in between. In germline, CDR1 is MNHNY, CDR2 SVGAGI (reference sequence). This CDR3 has 11 residues. CDR3 in DNA: TGTGCCAGCAGCCCCAACTATGGCTACACCTTC. It codes for CASSPNYGYTF.

The genes are TRBV19 and TRBJ1-3, with D perhaps TRBD1 (6 bases). Germline values: CDR1 LNHDA, CDR2 SQIVND (reference sequence). Trimming removed 5 bases from V and 7 bases from J, with 21 bases in between. The CDR3 extends over 16 amino acids. CDR3 in amino acids: CASSVSPAGVQNTIYF. CDR3 in DNA: TGTGCCAGTAGTGTCAGCCCGGCAGGGGTTCAGAACACCATATATTTT.

V gene TRBV7-9 combines with J gene TRBJ1-2, with 9 bases matching TRBD1. Unmatched junction bases numbered 9, after V lost 5 bases and J lost 8 bases. The V gene's germline CDR1 is SEHNR and CDR2 FQNEAQ (reference sequence). The CDR3 has 14 amino acids. CDR3 coding DNA: TGTGCCAGCAGCCAGGAGTCCGGGACAGGGGGCTACACCTTC. As protein: CASSQESGTGGYTF.

The V call is TRBV7-6, the J call TRBJ1-3; D perhaps matches TRBD1 (5 bases). Germline CDR1 SGHVS, CDR2 FNYEAQ. Deletions cut 4 bases from V and 4 bases from J, with 17 bases between. The CDR3 consists of 16 residues. CDR3 in amino acids: CASSSAGWGSGNTIYF. The CDR3 DNA follows: TGTGCCAGCAGCTCCGCTGGATGGGGCTCGGGAAACACCATATATTTT.

This clone was recorded only once. The chain has TRBV30 and TRBJ1-6; no definite D call. The germline V gene encodes CDR1 GTSNPN and CDR2 SVGIG (reference sequence). This CDR3 has 15 amino acids. V was pared by 0 bases and J by 3 bases, with 9 bases between. CDR3 bases: TGTGCCTGGAGTGTACTCAGAAACTATAATTCACCCCTCCACTTT. Translation: CAWSVLRNYNSPLHF.

The CDR3 sequence is CASSLGSMRTDTQYF. The CDR3 DNA is TGTGCCAGCAGTTTGGGTTCCATGCGCACAGATACGCAGTATTTT. J is TRBJ2-3 and V is TRBV27; D is uncertain. The CDR3 sequence is 15 residues long. V lost 3 bases and J 1 base, leaving 11 bases between the germline ends. Germline V gene lookup returns CDR1 MNHEY and CDR2 SMNVEV (reference sequence).

The chain joins TRBV6-1 to TRBJ1-5; a possible D gene is TRBD1 (6 bases). The V and J ends lost 4 bases and 2 bases respectively, with 15 bases between them. The CDR3 contains 16 residues. CDR1 and CDR2 (germline): MNHNS, SASEGT. This CDR3 reads CASSGTQGIGNQPQHF. CDR3 DNA sequence: TGTGCCAGCAGTGGAACACAGGGTATCGGCAATCAGCCCCAGCATTTT.

This chain links TRBV14 with TRBJ1-1, with D unresolved. Trimming shortened V by 3 bases and J by 1 base, and 6 bases separated the two germline ends. This CDR3 is 13 amino acids long. The V gene's germline CDR1 is SGHDN and CDR2 FVKESK. CDR3 in DNA: TGTGCCAGCAGCCACAGTCAGAACACTGAAGCTTTCTTT. Encoded protein: CASSHSQNTEAFF.

This clone has just one count. The gene calls are TRBV2 and TRBJ2-5; no clear D. Germline values: CDR1 SNHLY, CDR2 FYNNEI. V lost 4 bases and J lost 4, with 4 bases in between. The CDR3 sequence is 11 residues long. The CDR3 is CASSVRETQYF. The DNA of the CDR3 is TGTGCCAGCAGTGTCCGAGAGACCCAGTACTTC.

The V call is TRBV7-9, the J call TRBJ1-4; TRBD1 might be the D (5 bases). CDR3 size: 18 residues. The ends were cut back, 1 base at V and 0 bases at J, with 15 bases in the middle. In germline, CDR1 is SEHNR, CDR2 FQNEAQ (reference sequence). Written as DNA, the CDR3 is TGTGCCAGCAGCTTAGGATACGGGGGAGCTGCAACTAATGAAAAACTGTTTTTT. Translating it yields CASSLGYGGAATNEKLFF.

The chain links TRBV19 to TRBJ1-2, with D tentatively TRBD1 (6 bases). The CDR3 sequence is 14 residues long. Looked up from germline, CDR1 is LNHDA and CDR2 is SQIVND (reference sequence). The V end lost 3 bases, the J end lost 4 bases, and 12 bases lay between the germline ends. The CDR3 DNA follows: TGTGCCAGTAGTATTCGCGACAGGAGCTATGGCTACACCTTC. This encodes CASSIRDRSYGYTF.

The gene calls are TRBV10-1 and TRBJ2-2; 7 bases are a match to TRBD1. This CDR3 spans 16 amino acids. The V gene end was trimmed by 11 bases and the J gene end by 4 bases; junction bases not matched to a gene: 16. In germline, CDR1 is WNHNN, CDR2 SYGVQD (reference sequence). Here the CDR3 DNA reads TGCGCCCCTGCTGACACAGGGGAAGTCTTCACCGGGGAGCTGTTTTTT. As protein: CAPADTGEVFTGELFF.

This chain joins TRBV9 and TRBJ2-2; TRBD2 aligns across 12 bases. The trim removed 3 bases at V and 5 bases at J, leaving 8 bases unmatched. Germline V lookup: CDR1 SGDLS, CDR2 YYNGEE. This CDR3 has 17 amino acids. The CDR3: CASSGTSGIEGTGELFF. The CDR3 coding sequence is TGTGCCAGCAGCGGGACTAGCGGGATAGAAGGGACCGGGGAGCTGTTTTTT.